The 20 T cell receptor beta chains below all came from one sample that was sequenced in a study of HIV-infected children after antiretroviral therapy interruption. Treatment reported: PENTA 11 planned treatment interruption arm or continuous ART arm. RNA-based 3' RACE libraries used unique molecular identifiers. TCRdb reanalysed the 3' RACE reads using MiXCR and keeps one entry per CDR3 protein. The repertoire consists of about 46,000 distinct CDR3 sequences, with around 4.7% occurring once and the leading ten covering roughly 0.7%. Sequencing used CD45RA+ CD4+ T cells from PBMCs, pooled from several time points, obtained from a donor given antiretroviral therapy, either interrupted or continuous. Subset meaning: naive CD4+ CD45RA+ CD45RO- T cells. Every receptor here comes from a pool of human donors with HIV.

V and J are TRBV5-6 and TRBJ1-1; D is uncertain. The CDR3 covers 15 residues. The V gene lost 4 bases and the J gene lost 2 bases, with 15 bases spanning the gap. The germline gives CDR1 SGHDT, CDR2 YYEEEE. CDR3 region: CASSPLGRTNTEAFF. The CDR3 DNA sequence: TGTGCCAGCAGCCCCCTTGGGCGGACTAACACTGAAGCTTTCTTT.

Many counts were recorded for this clonotype. The chain links TRBV10-3 to TRBJ2-7; no firm D call. V dropped 10 bases and J dropped 4 bases, with 11 bases sitting between them. The CDR3 spans 11 residues. Germline V gene sequence: CDR1 ENHRY, CDR2 SYGVKD. CDR3 nucleotides: TGTGCCACCCGAGACCCTTACGAGCAGTACTTC. Amino acids: CATRDPYEQYF.

In this sample, this clonotype turned up a few times. The chain uses TRBV30 and TRBJ2-7, with unresolved D. Germline lookup yields CDR1 GTSNPN and CDR2 SVGIG (reference sequence). This CDR3 comprises 11 residues. The ends were cut back, 3 bases at V and 3 bases at J, with 6 bases in the middle. The CDR3 loop is CAWSTYYEQYF. For the CDR3, the DNA is TGTGCCTGGAGCACCTACTACGAGCAGTACTTC.

The chain carries TRBV11-2 and TRBJ2-7; 8 nucleotides line up with TRBD1. CDR1 SGHAT and CDR2 FQNNGV come from the germline V gene. The junction had 6 bases not matched to a gene; V was cut back by 1 base and J by 1 base. CDR3 size: 16 residues. CDR3 coding DNA: TGTGCCAGCAGCTTAGGTCCGGGACAGGATTCCTACGAGCAGTACTTC. Protein: CASSLGPGQDSYEQYF.

This clonotype was seen at least ten times. This chain links TRBV15 with TRBJ2-7, with TRBD1 as a possible D gene (7 bases). The V end lost 0 bases, the J end lost 0 bases, and 15 bases lay between the germline ends. Germline loops: CDR1 LNHNV, CDR2 YYDKDF (reference sequence). The CDR3 has 17 residues. The CDR3 sequence: CATSRDPPRGASYEQYF. In DNA form, the CDR3 reads TGTGCCACCAGCAGAGATCCCCCCAGGGGGGCCTCCTACGAGCAGTACTTC.

This clonotype was counted at least ten times. The genes are TRBV6-8 and TRBJ2-5, with D unresolved. The V end was cut by 7 bases, the J end by 6 bases, with 3 bases between. Germline CDR1 is MNHGY and CDR2 is SAAAGT. CDR3 size: 9 residues. In DNA, the CDR3 is TGTGCCAGCACAAAGACCCAGTACTTC. It codes for CASTKTQYF.

This clonotype was seen many times. The gene calls are TRBV12-3 or TRBV12-4 and TRBJ2-5, with D perhaps TRBD1 (6 bases). The germline V and J ends were trimmed by 8 bases and 2 bases, with 6 bases remaining between them. The CDR3 spans 11 residues. This CDR3 is CASGQQETQYF. As DNA, the CDR3 is TGTGCCAGCGGACAGCAAGAGACCCAGTACTTC.

This clonotype showed up many times. The V call is TRBV2, the J call TRBJ2-1; D possibly uses TRBD1 or TRBD2 (5 bases each). This CDR3 is built from 14 residues. V dropped 2 bases and J dropped 2 bases, with 7 bases sitting between them. The germline CDR1 and CDR2 sequences are SNHLY and FYNNEI. Written as DNA, the CDR3 is TGTGCCAGCAGTGAACAGGGAGCCTACAATGAGCAGTTCTTC. Translation: CASSEQGAYNEQFF.

This clonotype was observed many times. The CDR3 reads CSVIRESAFF. The CDR3, as DNA: TGCAGCGTCATTAGAGAATCGGCTTTCTTT. The V call is TRBV29-1, the J call TRBJ1-1; D not resolved. Germline lookup yields CDR1 SQVTM and CDR2 ANQGSEA. V dropped 6 bases and J dropped 11 bases, with 13 bases sitting between them. This CDR3 comprises 10 residues.

This clonotype showed up many times. The V and J genes are TRBV27 and TRBJ2-1; D may be TRBD1 (5 bases). The V end lost 2 bases, the J end lost 8 bases, and 7 bases lay between the germline ends. Germline CDR1 MNHEY, CDR2 SMNVEV (reference sequence). This CDR3 has 12 residues. The DNA of the CDR3 is TGTGCCAGCAGTTTAATAGGGGATGAGCAGTTCTTC. It translates to CASSLIGDEQFF.

This clonotype has a count of ten or more. The chain employs TRBV9 and TRBJ1-1; possibly TRBD1 for D (6 bases). V dropped 0 bases and J dropped 0 bases, with 12 bases sitting between them. Germline V gene data show CDR1 as SGDLS and CDR2 as YYNGEE. This CDR3 has 16 residues. CDR3 in DNA: TGTGCCAGCAGCGTAGGGACAGCTACCTTGAACACTGAAGCTTTCTTT. Its translation is CASSVGTATLNTEAFF.

By proportion, this clonotype is medium-sized. The chain combines TRBV7-2 with TRBJ2-3, with TRBD1 matching 10 bases. Germline V gives CDR1 SGHTA, CDR2 FQGNSA. The CDR3 contains 14 residues. The trim removed 7 bases at V and 3 bases at J, leaving 4 bases unmatched. CDR3 DNA sequence: TGTGCCAGCAAGGCGGGACAGGGGACAGATACGCAGTATTTT. The encoded protein is CASKAGQGTDTQYF.

At least ten counts were recorded for this clonotype. J is TRBJ2-1 and V is TRBV10-3; 10 nucleotides agree with TRBD1. Losses at the gene ends were 2 bases for V and 8 bases for J; bases not matched to a gene: 3. The V gene's germline CDR1 is ENHRY and CDR2 SYGVKD. This CDR3 is built from 14 residues. In DNA, the CDR3 is TGTGCCATCAGTGAGCCGGGACAGGGGTATGAGCAGTTCTTC. Translating gives CAISEPGQGYEQFF.

This clonotype was recorded at least ten times. This CDR3 is CASSEVPYNEQFF. The CDR3 bases are TGTGCCAGCAGTGAAGTCCCCTACAATGAGCAGTTCTTC. The rearrangement links TRBV25-1 to TRBJ2-1; D gene unclear. Trimming removed 2 bases at V and 2 bases at J, with 4 bases between. The CDR3 has 13 amino acids. In germline, CDR1 is MGHDK, CDR2 SYGVNS.

The chain employs TRBV19 and TRBJ1-5; D uncertain. The germline V gene encodes CDR1 LNHDA and CDR2 SQIVND (reference sequence). The CDR3 extends over 15 amino acids. Trimming removed 8 bases at V and 0 bases at J, with 14 bases between. The CDR3: CASGIDSYSNQPQHF. The CDR3 DNA follows: TGTGCCAGTGGAATCGACTCTTATAGCAATCAGCCCCAGCATTTT.

This clonotype occurred a few times. The gene calls are TRBV4-2 and TRBJ2-7; the match to TRBD1 covers 12 bases. There are 16 residues in the CDR3. V trimming: 4 bases; J trimming: 7 bases; junction bases outside the gene matches: 11. Germline V lookup: CDR1 LGHNA, CDR2 YNFKEQ. The CDR3 coding sequence is TGTGCCAGCAGCCCCCCCGCGGGACAGGGGGCGGGGGAGCAGTACTTC. Its protein product is CASSPPAGQGAGEQYF.

This clonotype occurred many times. The CDR3 DNA follows: TGCGCCAGCACCTCGGTTAAGGACGGATCGAACACTGAAGCTTTCTTT. Translation gives CASTSVKDGSNTEAFF. The chain employs TRBV5-1 and TRBJ1-1, with no clear D. The ends were cut back, 6 bases at V and 1 base at J, with 19 bases in the middle. The CDR3 is 16 amino acids. Germline V CDR1 and CDR2: SGHRS, YFSETQ.

Many counts were recorded for this clonotype. This chain links TRBV29-1 with TRBJ1-2, with D hard to call. CDR1 is SQVTM and CDR2 is ANQGSEA in the germline V gene. The V gene lost 1 base and the J gene lost 7 bases, with 7 bases spanning the gap. The CDR3 is 11 residues long. The CDR3 region is CSVEGAGGYTF. Written as DNA, the CDR3 is TGCAGCGTTGAAGGGGCTGGTGGCTACACCTTC. The full variable domain, with the rest looked up from reference TRBV29-1 and TRBJ1-2, is SAVISQKPSRDICQRGTSLTIQCQVDSQVTMMFWYRQQPGQSLTLIATANQGSEATYESGFVIDKFPISRPNLTFSTLTVSNMSPEDSSIYLCSVEGAGGYTFGSGTRLTVV.

This clonotype has ten or more counts. The chain combines TRBV28 with TRBJ2-1; 8 positions match TRBD1. The CDR3 covers 16 residues. V trimming: 5 bases; J trimming: 1 base; junction bases outside the gene matches: 7. Germline V gene data show CDR1 as MDHEN and CDR2 as SYDVKM. The DNA for the CDR3 is TGTGCCAGCAGTCCGACGGACAGGGTTTCCTACAATGAGCAGTTCTTC. It specifies CASSPTDRVSYNEQFF.

This clonotype was observed many times. The gene calls are TRBV6-5 and TRBJ1-1; the D is unclear. V was shortened by 4 bases and J by 1 base, with 13 bases between the two germline ends. The CDR3 has 15 amino acids. Per germline, CDR1 MNHEY and CDR2 SVGAGI. The CDR3, as DNA: TGTGCCAGCAGTTCCGGAATCGACTGGAACACTGAAGCTTTCTTT. This codes for CASSSGIDWNTEAFF.